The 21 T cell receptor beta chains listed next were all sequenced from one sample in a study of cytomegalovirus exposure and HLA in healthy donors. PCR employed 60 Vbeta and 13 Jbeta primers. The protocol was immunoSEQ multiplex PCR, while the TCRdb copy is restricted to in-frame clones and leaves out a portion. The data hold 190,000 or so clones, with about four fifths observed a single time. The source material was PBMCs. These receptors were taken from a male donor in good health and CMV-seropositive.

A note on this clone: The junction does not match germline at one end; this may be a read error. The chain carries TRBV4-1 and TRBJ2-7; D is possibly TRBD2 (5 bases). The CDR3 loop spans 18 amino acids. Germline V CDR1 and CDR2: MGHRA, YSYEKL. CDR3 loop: CASSQVRTGITPSYKQYF. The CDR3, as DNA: TGCGCCAGCAGCCAAGTTAGGACCGGGATTACGCCTTCCTACAAGCAGTACTTC.

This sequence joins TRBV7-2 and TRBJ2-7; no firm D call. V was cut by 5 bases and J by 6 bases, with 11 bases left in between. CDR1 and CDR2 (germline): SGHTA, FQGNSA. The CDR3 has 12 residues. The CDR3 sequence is CASSLRVAEQYF. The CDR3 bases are TGTGCCAGCAGCCTACGGGTTGCCGAGCAGTACTTC.

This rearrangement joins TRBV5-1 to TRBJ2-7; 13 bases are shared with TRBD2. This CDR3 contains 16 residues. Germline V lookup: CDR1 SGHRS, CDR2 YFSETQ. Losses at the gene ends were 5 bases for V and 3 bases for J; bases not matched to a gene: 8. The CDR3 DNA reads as TGCGCCAGCAGGGGACTAGCGGGAATCCAATACTACGAGCAGTACTTC. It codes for CASRGLAGIQYYEQYF.

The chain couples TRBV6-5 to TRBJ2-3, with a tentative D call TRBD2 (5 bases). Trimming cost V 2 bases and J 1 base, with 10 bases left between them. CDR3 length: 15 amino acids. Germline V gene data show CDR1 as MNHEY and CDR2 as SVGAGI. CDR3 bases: TGTGCCAGCAGTTACGGAGGCAAAGGCACAGATACGCAGTATTTT. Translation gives CASSYGGKGTDTQYF.

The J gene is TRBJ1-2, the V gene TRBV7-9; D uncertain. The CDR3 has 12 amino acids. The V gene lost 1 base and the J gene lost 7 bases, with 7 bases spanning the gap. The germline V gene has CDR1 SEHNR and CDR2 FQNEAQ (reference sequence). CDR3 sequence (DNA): TGTGCCAGCAGCTTAGGACAATCTGGCTACACCTTC. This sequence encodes CASSLGQSGYTF.

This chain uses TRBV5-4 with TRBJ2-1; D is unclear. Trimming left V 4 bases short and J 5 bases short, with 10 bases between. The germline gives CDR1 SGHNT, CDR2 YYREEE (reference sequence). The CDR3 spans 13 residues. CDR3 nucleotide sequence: TGTGCCAGCAGCCAAGGAGCGAACAATGAGCAGTTCTTC. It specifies CASSQGANNEQFF.

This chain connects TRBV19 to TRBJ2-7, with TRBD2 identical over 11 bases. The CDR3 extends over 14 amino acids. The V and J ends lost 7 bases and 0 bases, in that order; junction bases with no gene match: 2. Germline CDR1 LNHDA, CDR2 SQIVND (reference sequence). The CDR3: CASNLAGGSYEQYF. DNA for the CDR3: TGTGCCAGTAATCTAGCGGGGGGCTCCTACGAGCAGTACTTC.

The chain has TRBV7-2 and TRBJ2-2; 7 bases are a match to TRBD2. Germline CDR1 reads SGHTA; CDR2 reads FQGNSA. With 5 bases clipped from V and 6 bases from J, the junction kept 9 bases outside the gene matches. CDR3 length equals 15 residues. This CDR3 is CASSPSGGQAGELFF. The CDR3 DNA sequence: TGTGCCAGCAGCCCTTCGGGAGGACAAGCCGGGGAGCTGTTTTTT.

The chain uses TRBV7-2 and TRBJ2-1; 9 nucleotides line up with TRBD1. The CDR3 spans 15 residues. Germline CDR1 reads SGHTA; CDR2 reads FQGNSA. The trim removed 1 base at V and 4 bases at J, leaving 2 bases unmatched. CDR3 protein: CASSLGGTGYNEQFF. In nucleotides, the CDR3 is TGTGCCAGCAGCTTAGGTGGGACAGGGTACAATGAGCAGTTCTTC.

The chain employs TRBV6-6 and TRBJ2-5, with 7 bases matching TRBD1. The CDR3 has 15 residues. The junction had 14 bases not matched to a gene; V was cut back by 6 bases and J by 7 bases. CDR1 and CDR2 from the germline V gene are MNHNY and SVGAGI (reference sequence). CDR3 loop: CASSRRDLHRGTQYF. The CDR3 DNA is TGTGCCAGCAGCCGCAGGGACCTTCACAGGGGGACCCAGTACTTC.

The DNA of the CDR3 is TGTGCCAGCATTATCCTCCCCGGACAGGGTGCTGGCTACACCTTC. Protein: CASIILPGQGAGYTF. The chain joins TRBV2 to TRBJ1-2, with TRBD1 matching over 8 bases. The CDR3 is made up of 15 amino acids. Germline trimming cut 7 bases from V and 7 bases from J; bases unmatched to any gene: 14. Germline CDR1 and CDR2: SNHLY and FYNNEI. Variable domain in full (rest from reference TRBV2 and TRBJ1-2): EPEVTQTPSHQVTQMGQEVILRCVPISNHLYFYWYRQILGQKVEFLVSFYNNEISEKSEIFDDQFSVERPDGSNFTLKIRSTKLEDSAMYFCASIILPGQGAGYTFGSGTRLTVV.

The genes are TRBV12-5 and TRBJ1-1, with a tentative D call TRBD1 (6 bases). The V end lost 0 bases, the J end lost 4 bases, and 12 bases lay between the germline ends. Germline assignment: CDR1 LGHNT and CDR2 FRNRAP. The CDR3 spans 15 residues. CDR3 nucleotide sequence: TGTGCTAGTGGTTTGGTATTAGGGGGAGCCACTGAAGCTTTCTTT. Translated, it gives CASGLVLGGATEAFF. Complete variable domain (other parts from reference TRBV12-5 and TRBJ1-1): DARVTQTPRHKVTEMGQEVTMRCQPILGHNTVFWYRQTMMQGLELLAYFRNRAPLDDSGMPKDRFSAEMPDATLATLKIQPSEPRDSAVYFCASGLVLGGATEAFFGQGTRLTVV.

This chain's CDR3 is CSARTINEQFF. In DNA form, the CDR3 reads TGCAGTGCGCGGACTATTAATGAGCAGTTCTTC. This sequence joins TRBV20-1 and TRBJ2-1; a possible D gene is TRBD2 (6 bases). The germline V gene has CDR1 DFQATT and CDR2 SNEGSKA (reference sequence). CDR3 length: 11 residues. V lost 6 bases, J lost 7 bases, and 10 bases lay in between.

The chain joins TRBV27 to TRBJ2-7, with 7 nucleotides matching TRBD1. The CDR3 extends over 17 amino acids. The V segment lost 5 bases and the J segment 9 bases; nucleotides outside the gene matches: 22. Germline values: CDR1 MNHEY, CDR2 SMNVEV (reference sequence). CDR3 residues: CASSVGVVPTGPKGQYF. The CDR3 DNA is TGTGCCAGCAGTGTAGGAGTGGTCCCGACAGGGCCCAAAGGGCAGTACTTC.

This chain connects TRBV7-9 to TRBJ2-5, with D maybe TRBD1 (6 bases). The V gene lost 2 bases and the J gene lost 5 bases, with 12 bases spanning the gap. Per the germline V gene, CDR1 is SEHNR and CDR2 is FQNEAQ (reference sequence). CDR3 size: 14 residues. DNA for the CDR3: TGTGCCAGCAGCTTAACTGGGGGCTGGGAGACCCAGTACTTC. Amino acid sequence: CASSLTGGWETQYF.

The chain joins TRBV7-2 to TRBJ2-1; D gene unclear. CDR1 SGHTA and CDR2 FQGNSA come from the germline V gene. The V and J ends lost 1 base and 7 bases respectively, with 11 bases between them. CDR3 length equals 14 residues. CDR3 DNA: TGTGCCAGCAGCTTAGTTCTAGTTGGGAATGAGCAGTTCTTC. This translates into CASSLVLVGNEQFF.

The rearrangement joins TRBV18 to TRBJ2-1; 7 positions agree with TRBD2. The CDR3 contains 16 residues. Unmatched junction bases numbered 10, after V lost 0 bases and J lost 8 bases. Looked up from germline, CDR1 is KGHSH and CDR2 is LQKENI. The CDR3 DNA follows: TGTGCCAGCTCACCACCAATTAGAGGGAGCGGGGATGAGCAGTTCTTC. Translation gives CASSPPIRGSGDEQFF.

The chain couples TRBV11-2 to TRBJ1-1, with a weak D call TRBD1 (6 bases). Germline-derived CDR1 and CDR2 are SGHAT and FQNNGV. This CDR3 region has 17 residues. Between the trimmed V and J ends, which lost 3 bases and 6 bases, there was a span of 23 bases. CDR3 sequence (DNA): TGTGCCAGCAGCTTCCTGGGTAGGGGGGGCCTTCAGGCTGAAGCTTTCTTT. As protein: CASSFLGRGGLQAEAFF.

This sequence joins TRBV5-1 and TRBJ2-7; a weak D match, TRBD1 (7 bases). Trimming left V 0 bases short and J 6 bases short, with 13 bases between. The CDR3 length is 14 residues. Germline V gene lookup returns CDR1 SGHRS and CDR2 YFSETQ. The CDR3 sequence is CASSLGTGAGEQYF. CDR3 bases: TGCGCCAGCAGCTTGGGGACAGGAGCGGGCGAGCAGTACTTC.

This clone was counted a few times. CDR3 loop: CASRTGTGSTGELFF. CDR3 nucleotide sequence: TGTGCCAGCAGGACCGGGACAGGGTCCACCGGGGAGCTGTTTTTT. This chain uses TRBV28 with TRBJ2-2; 9 positions match TRBD1. In germline, CDR1 is MDHEN, CDR2 SYDVKM. CDR3 length: 15 residues. After removal of 6 bases from V and 4 bases from J, the junction contained 6 bases not matched to a gene.

The CDR3 loop is CASRTTGGSQPQHF. CDR3 DNA: TGTGCCAGCAGGACTACAGGGGGCAGTCAGCCCCAGCATTTT. The genes are TRBV6-1 and TRBJ1-5; 9 bases align to TRBD1. The germline CDR1 and CDR2 sequences are MNHNS and SASEGT. V gave up 6 bases and J gave up 6 bases; unmatched junction bases: 6. There are 14 residues in the CDR3.